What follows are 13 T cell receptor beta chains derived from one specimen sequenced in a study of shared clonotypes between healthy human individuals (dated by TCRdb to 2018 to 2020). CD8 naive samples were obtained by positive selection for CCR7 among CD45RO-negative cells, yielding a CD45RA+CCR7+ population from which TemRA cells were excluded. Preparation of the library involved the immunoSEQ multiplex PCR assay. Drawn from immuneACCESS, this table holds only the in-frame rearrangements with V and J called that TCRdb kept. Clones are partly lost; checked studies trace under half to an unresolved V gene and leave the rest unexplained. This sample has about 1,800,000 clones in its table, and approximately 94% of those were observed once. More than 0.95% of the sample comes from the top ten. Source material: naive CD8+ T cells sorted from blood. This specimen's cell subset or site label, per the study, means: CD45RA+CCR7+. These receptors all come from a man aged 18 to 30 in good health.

The DNA of the CDR3 is TGTGCCAGCAGCTTAGCGACGGAGGCCGGGGAGCTGTTTTTT. Residues: CASSLATEAGELFF. This chain connects TRBV7-9 to TRBJ2-2, with a possible D match to TRBD2 (5 bases). The CDR3 contains 14 residues. V was clipped by 0 bases and J by 6 bases, with 8 bases between them. Germline lookup yields CDR1 SEHNR and CDR2 FQNEAQ (reference sequence).

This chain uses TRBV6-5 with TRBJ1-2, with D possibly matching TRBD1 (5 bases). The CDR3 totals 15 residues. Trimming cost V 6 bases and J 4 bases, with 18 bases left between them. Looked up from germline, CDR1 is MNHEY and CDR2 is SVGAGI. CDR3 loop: CASRQQGGVFYGYTF. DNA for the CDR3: TGTGCCAGCAGACAACAAGGAGGGGTTTTCTATGGCTACACCTTC.

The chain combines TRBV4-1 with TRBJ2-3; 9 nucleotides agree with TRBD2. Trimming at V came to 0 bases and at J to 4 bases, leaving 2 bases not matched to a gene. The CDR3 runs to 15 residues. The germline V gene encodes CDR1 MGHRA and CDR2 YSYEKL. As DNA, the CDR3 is TGCGCCAGCAGCCAAGATCCTAGCGGGGCAGATACGCAGTATTTT. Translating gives CASSQDPSGADTQYF.

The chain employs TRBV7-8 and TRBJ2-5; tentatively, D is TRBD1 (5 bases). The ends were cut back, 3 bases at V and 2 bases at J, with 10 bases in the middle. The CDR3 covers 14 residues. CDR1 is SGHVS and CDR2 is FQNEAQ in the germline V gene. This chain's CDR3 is CASSLRQTQETQYF. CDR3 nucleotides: TGTGCCAGCAGCTTGCGACAGACTCAAGAGACCCAGTACTTC. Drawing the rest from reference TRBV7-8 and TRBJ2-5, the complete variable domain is GAGVSQSPRYKVAKRGQDVALRCDPISGHVSLFWYQQALGQGPEFLTYFQNEAQLDKSGLPSDRFFAERPEGSVSTLKIQRTQQEDSAVYLCASSLRQTQETQYFGPGTRLLVL.

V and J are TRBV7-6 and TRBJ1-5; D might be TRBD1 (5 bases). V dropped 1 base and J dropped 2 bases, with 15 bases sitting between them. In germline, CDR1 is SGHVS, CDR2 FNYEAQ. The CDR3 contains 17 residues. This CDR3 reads CASSLGQWDGGNQPQHF. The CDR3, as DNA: TGTGCCAGCAGCTTAGGCCAGTGGGACGGGGGCAATCAGCCCCAGCATTTT. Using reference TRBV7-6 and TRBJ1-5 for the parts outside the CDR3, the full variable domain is GAGVSQSPRYKVTKRGQDVALRCDPISGHVSLYWYRQALGQGPEFLTYFNYEAQQDKSGLPNDRFSAERPEGSISTLTIQRTEQRDSAMYRCASSLGQWDGGNQPQHFGDGTRLSIL.

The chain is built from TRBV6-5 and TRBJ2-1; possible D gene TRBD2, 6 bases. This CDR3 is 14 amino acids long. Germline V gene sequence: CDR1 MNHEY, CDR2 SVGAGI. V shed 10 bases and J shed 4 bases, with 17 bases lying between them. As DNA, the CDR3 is TGTGCCACCCGATGGGGGGAAGTTTACAATGAGCAGTTCTTC. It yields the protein CATRWGEVYNEQFF.

CDR3 region: CASRPHSNTGELFF. DNA of the CDR3: TGTGCCAGCAGACCACACTCGAACACCGGGGAGCTGTTTTTT. This chain uses TRBV5-4 with TRBJ2-2; D is ambiguous. CDR1 is SGHNT, CDR2 YYREEE, per germline (reference sequence). Trimming removed 5 bases from V and 0 bases from J, with 8 bases in between. This CDR3 comprises 14 residues.

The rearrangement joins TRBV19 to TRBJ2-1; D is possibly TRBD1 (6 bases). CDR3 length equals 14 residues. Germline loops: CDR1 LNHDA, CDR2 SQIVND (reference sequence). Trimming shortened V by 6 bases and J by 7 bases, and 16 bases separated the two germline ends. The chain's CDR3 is CASRTGAGENEQFF. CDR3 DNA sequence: TGTGCCAGTAGGACCGGGGCAGGGGAGAATGAGCAGTTCTTC. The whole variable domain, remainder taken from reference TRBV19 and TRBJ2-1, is DGGITQSPKYLFRKEGQNVTLSCEQNLNHDAMYWYRQDPGQGLRLIYYSQIVNDFQKGDIAEGYSVSREKKESFPLTVTSAQKNPTAFYLCASRTGAGENEQFFGPGTRLTVL.

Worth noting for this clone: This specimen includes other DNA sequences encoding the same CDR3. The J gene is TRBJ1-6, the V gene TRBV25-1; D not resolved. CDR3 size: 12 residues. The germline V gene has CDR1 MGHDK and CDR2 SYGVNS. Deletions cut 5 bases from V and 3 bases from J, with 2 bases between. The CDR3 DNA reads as TGTGCCAGCAGTTTCTATAATTCACCCCTCCACTTT. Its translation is CASSFYNSPLHF.

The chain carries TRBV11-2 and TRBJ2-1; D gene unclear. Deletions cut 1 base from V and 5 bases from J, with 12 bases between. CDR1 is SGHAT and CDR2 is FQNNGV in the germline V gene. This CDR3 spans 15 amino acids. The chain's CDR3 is CASSLGYGRDNEQFF. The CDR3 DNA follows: TGTGCCAGCAGCTTAGGCTACGGACGGGACAATGAGCAGTTCTTC.

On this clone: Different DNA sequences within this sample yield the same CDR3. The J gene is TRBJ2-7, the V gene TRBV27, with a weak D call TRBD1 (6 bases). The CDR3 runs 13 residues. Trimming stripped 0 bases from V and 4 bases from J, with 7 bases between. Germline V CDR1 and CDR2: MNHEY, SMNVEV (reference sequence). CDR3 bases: TGTGCCAGCAGTTTATCGGGGGCGTACGAGCAGTACTTC. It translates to CASSLSGAYEQYF.

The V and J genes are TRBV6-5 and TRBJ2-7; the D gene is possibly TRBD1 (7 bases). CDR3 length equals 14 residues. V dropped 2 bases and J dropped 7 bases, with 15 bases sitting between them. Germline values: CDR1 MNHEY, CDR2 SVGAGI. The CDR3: CASSYNEGAGEQYF. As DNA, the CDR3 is TGTGCCAGCAGTTACAACGAGGGGGCGGGGGAGCAGTACTTC.

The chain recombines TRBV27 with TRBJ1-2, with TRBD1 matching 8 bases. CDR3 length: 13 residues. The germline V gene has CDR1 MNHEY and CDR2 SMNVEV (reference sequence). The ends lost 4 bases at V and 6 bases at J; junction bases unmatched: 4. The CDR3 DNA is TGTGCCAGCAGTTATAACAGGGGGAATGGCTACACCTTC. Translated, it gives CASSYNRGNGYTF.